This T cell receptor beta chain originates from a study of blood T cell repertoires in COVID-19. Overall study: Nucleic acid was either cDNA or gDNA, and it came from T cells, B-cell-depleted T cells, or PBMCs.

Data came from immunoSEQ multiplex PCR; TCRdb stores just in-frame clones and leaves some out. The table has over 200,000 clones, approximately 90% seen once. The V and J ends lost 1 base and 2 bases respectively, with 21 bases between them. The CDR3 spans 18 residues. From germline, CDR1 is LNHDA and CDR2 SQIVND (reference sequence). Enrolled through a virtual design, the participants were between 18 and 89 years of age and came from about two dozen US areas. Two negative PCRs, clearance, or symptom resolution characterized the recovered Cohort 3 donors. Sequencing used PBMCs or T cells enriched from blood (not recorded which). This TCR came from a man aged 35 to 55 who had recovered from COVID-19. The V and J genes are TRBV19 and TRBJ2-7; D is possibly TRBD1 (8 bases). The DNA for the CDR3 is TGTGCCAGTAGTATAGGACAGGGGAGGGCTAGCGGAACCTACGAGCAGTACTTC. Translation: CASSIGQGRASGTYEQYF.